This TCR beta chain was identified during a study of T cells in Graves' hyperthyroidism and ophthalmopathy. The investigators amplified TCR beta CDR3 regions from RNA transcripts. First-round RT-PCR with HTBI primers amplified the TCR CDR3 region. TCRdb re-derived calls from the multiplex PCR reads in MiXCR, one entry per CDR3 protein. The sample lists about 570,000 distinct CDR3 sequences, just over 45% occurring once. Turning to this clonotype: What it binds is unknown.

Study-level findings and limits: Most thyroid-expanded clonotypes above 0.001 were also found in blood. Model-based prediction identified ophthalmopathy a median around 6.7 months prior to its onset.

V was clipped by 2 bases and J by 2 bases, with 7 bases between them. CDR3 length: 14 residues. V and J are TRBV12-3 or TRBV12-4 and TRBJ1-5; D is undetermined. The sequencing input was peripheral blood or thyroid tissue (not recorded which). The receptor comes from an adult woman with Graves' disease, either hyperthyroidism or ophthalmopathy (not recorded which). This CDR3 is CASSLRLGNQPQHF. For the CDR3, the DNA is TGTGCCAGCAGTTTACGGCTGGGCAATCAGCCCCAGCATTTT.